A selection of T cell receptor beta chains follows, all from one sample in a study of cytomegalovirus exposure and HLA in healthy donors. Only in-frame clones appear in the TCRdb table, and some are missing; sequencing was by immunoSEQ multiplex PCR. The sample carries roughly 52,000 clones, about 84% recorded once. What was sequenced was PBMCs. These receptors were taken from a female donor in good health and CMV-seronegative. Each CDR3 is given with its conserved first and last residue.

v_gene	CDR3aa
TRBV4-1	CASSQVSGNTEAFF
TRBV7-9	CASRPWTSGGRTDTQYF
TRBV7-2	CASSTTGGTLKQFF
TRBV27	CASWAAGGYQETQYF
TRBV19	CARGLVISEQYF
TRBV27	CASSLWTGGSSYNSPLHF
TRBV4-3	CASSTRTGRANTIYF
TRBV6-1	CASSAQNIPGTGVNSPLHF
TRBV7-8	CASSFGGGWNTEAFF
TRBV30	CAWIPGGNTGELFF
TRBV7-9	CASSLDRGKGEYYEQYF
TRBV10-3	CAISESVSGAKNIQYF
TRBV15	CATSRVGRGNGYTF
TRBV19	CASWGGYGYTF
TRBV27	CASRSFGSGNTIYF
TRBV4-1	CASSPGFPEMTGGEYYGYTF
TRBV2	CARSTTGTGDTQYF
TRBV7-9	CASSSTRDRHNEKLFF
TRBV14	CASSQWGAGQVSYEQYF
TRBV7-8	CASSRPSNRGYEQYF
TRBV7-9	CASSYRERNTEAFF
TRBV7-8	CASTLLSGDSGNTIYF
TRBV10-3	CAISGGILTGSSNTGELFF
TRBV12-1	CASSLPDRGASPLHF
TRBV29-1	CSVYHRRKFEAFF
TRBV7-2	CASSDTDRVATDTQYF
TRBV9	CASSGAANTGELFF
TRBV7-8	CASSRPEGGEKLFF
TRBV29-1	CTLGERYNSPLHF
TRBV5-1	CASSLWTGSDNYGYTF
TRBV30	CAGGTGELNIQYF
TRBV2	CASSEQIRVGGYTF